These T cell receptor beta chains were read from a single sample in a study of shared clonotypes between healthy human individuals. The protocol was immunoSEQ multiplex PCR, while the TCRdb copy is restricted to in-frame clones and leaves out a portion. Of 850,000 to 1,100,000 clones in the sample, approximately 75% are singletons; the top ten hold more than 0.85%. The sequenced sample consisted of memory CD4+ T cells from PBMCs. The receptors shown here come from a man aged 18 to 29 in good health. Some clones in this sample may be carry-over from other donors' samples. CDR3s include the opening cysteine and the closing phenylalanine or tryptophan. Each record gives: clone size, D gene, J gene, V gene, CDR3 DNA, CDR3 protein. A D gene is named only where the DNA matches it firmly. Clone size appears in some rows only: once, few, many, or a class for an expanded clone.

few | - | TRBJ1-1 | TRBV18 | TGTGCCAGCTCACCACAGGGGAAAGCTTTCTTT | CASSPQGKAFF
- | - | TRBJ1-4 | TRBV5-1 | TGCGCCAGCAGATACAGCGAAACTAATGAAAAACTGTTTTTT | CASRYSETNEKLFF
once | - | TRBJ2-7 | TRBV10-2 | TGCGCCAGCGGGTTAGGGGGGTCCTACGAGCAGTACTTC | CASGLGGSYEQYF
- | - | TRBJ2-7 | TRBV4-3 | TGCGCCAGCAGCCAAGAAGTAGGGCGCCTCTACGAGCAGTACTTC | CASSQEVGRLYEQYF
few | TRBD2 | TRBJ2-1 | TRBV5-4 | TGTGCCAGCAGCTCGACTAGCGGGCGTTGGGGCAACAATGAGCAGTTCTTC | CASSSTSGRWGNNEQFF
- | - | TRBJ2-7 | TRBV29-1 | TGCAGCGTTGAAGACGGAACCTACGAGCAGTACTTC | CSVEDGTYEQYF
- | TRBD1 | TRBJ2-5 | TRBV9 | TGTGCCAGCAGCGTAGGTGCGGGACAGGGACAAGAGACCCAGTACTTC | CASSVGAGQGQETQYF
- | - | TRBJ1-1 | TRBV6-6 | TGTGCCAGCAGTTACGGGCCGATGAACACTGAAGCTTTCTTT | CASSYGPMNTEAFF
- | TRBD2 | TRBJ2-1 | TRBV11-1 | TGTGCCAGCAGCGGACTAGCGGGGCTCAATGAGCAGTTCTTC | CASSGLAGLNEQFF
- | - | TRBJ2-7 | TRBV18 | TGTGCCAGCTCACCATATCAGGCAGGGGAGAACGAGCAGTACTTC | CASSPYQAGENEQYF
- | TRBD2 | TRBJ2-3 | TRBV4-1 | TGCGCCAGCAGCCACAGAGAGACTAGCGGGAGTGATACGCAGTATTTT | CASSHRETSGSDTQYF
few | TRBD1 | TRBJ2-7 | TRBV9 | TGTGCCAGCAGCGCCGGACAGGGTTGGGGTAACGAGCAGTACTTC | CASSAGQGWGNEQYF
- | - | TRBJ1-2 | TRBV14 | TGTGCCAGCAGCCGGGGGACTGGGGACTACACCTTC | CASSRGTGDYTF
- | - | TRBJ1-3 | TRBV2 | TGTGCCAGCAGCGGGAGCCTCTCTGGAAACACCATATATTTT | CASSGSLSGNTIYF
- | - | TRBJ1-5 | TRBV2 | TGTGCCAGCAGTGTACAGGGAAATCAGCCCCAGCATTTT | CASSVQGNQPQHF
- | TRBD1 | TRBJ1-1 | TRBV6-1 | TGTGCCAGCACTGAGTACAGGGGGCGGTTTGAAGCTTTCTTT | CASTEYRGRFEAFF
few | - | TRBJ1-4 | TRBV28 | TGTGCCAGCAGTACATTTACAGTTGAACTGTTTTTT | CASSTFTVELFF
- | TRBD2 | TRBJ2-7 | TRBV5-5 | TGTGCCAGCAGCTTGGGCCTAGCGGGAGTCTACGAGCAGTACTTC | CASSLGLAGVYEQYF
- | - | TRBJ1-5 | TRBV19 | TGTGCCACCGAAGATCAGGGCCGTCAGCCCCAGCATTTT | CATEDQGRQPQHF
- | TRBD2 | TRBJ2-7 | TRBV9 | TGTGCCAGCAGCCCCCGGCCTAGCGGGAGGGCGCGCGAGCAGTACTTC | CASSPRPSGRAREQYF
few | - | TRBJ1-1 | TRBV5-4 | TGTGCCAGCAGCCCTCAGGGGTCGAACACTGAAGCTTTCTTT | CASSPQGSNTEAFF
- | - | TRBJ1-2 | TRBV11-2 | TGTGCCAGCAGCCCCGACAGGAACTATGGCTACACCTTC | CASSPDRNYGYTF
- | TRBD1 | TRBJ1-5 | TRBV2 | TGTGCCAGCGGGCCGACAGGGGGCACTCAGCCCCAGCATTTT | CASGPTGGTQPQHF
once | TRBD1 | TRBJ2-7 | TRBV19 | TGTGCCAGTAGTGGGGCCGGGACAGGTACCTACGAGCAGTACTTC | CASSGAGTGTYEQYF
few | - | TRBJ2-3 | TRBV28 | TGTGCCAGCAGGAGGGACTTCACAGATACGCAGTATTTT | CASRRDFTDTQYF
- | - | TRBJ2-7 | TRBV5-4 | TGTGCCAGCAGCCGCCCGGGCCTCAGCTCCTACGAGCAGTACTTC | CASSRPGLSSYEQYF
- | TRBD2 | TRBJ2-7 | TRBV28 | TGTGCCAGCAGTTTCGGACTAGCGGGCTCCTACGAGCAGTACTTC | CASSFGLAGSYEQYF
- | TRBD1 | TRBJ2-3 | TRBV11-3 | TGTGCCAGCAGTACAGGGGCAGATACGCAGTATTTT | CASSTGADTQYF
once | TRBD2 | TRBJ2-3 | TRBV11-2 | TGTGCCAGCAGCCGCCTGGGTAGCGGGGAAGCGCATACGCAGTATTTT | CASSRLGSGEAHTQYF
- | - | TRBJ1-2 | TRBV4-2 | TGTGCCAGCAGCCAAGTTTCGGGAAGATCTAACTATGGCTACACCTTC | CASSQVSGRSNYGYTF
- | TRBD2 | TRBJ2-1 | TRBV7-2 | TGTGCCAGCAGCCGCGCTAGCGGGAGTTCGAATGAGCAGTTCTTC | CASSRASGSSNEQFF
- | - | TRBJ2-7 | TRBV19 | TGTGCCAGTAGTATCACCCCCGACAGCAACTCCTACGAGCAGTACTTC | CASSITPDSNSYEQYF
- | - | TRBJ1-5 | TRBV28 | TGTGCCAGCAGTTTTATAGGGGGGCAGCCCCAGCATTTT | CASSFIGGQPQHF
- | - | TRBJ2-1 | TRBV7-9 | TGTGCCAGCAGCCCCCGTGGGGGCGATCACAATGAGCAGTTCTTC | CASSPRGGDHNEQFF
- | - | TRBJ2-2 | TRBV7-6 | TGTGCCAGCAGCTTACGGCAGGGGGGGACCGGGGAGCTGTTTTTT | CASSLRQGGTGELFF
- | - | TRBJ2-7 | TRBV6-5 | TGTGCCAGCAGTCCAAGGACAGCCCTTCCCTACGAGCAGTACTTC | CASSPRTALPYEQYF
many | - | TRBJ1-3 | TRBV7-3 | TGTGCCAGCAGCTTACAGGGAAGCGGAAACACCATATATTTT | CASSLQGSGNTIYF
- | TRBD1 | TRBJ2-2 | TRBV7-2 | TGTGCCAGCAGCTTCGGACAGGGGACCGGGGAGCTGTTTTTT | CASSFGQGTGELFF
few | - | TRBJ1-2 | TRBV30 | TGTGCCTGGAGTGAATTCCACTATGGCTACACCTTC | CAWSEFHYGYTF
- | - | TRBJ1-4 | TRBV2 | TGTGCCAGCAGTGCAAGGGGGGTATTCGAAAAACTGTTTTTT | CASSARGVFEKLFF
- | - | TRBJ2-7 | TRBV20-1 | TGCAGTGGACGCGGACTTGACGAGCAGTACTTC | CSGRGLDEQYF
- | - | TRBJ2-6 | TRBV6-1 | TGTGCCAGCAGTGGGTCTATGTGGGAACAAAGTCGGGCCAACGTCCTGACTTTC | CASSGSMWEQSRANVLTF
- | - | TRBJ2-3 | TRBV9 | TGTGCCAGCAACCGACGGAACACAGATACGCAGTATTTT | CASNRRNTDTQYF
- | - | TRBJ1-5 | TRBV30 | TGTGCCTGGAGTACGTCCCTTAATCAGCCCCAGCATTTT | CAWSTSLNQPQHF
- | TRBD1 | TRBJ1-3 | TRBV25-1 | TGTGCCAGCAGTTCCGGGACAGTCATATATTTT | CASSSGTVIYF
- | - | TRBJ2-3 | TRBV14 | TGTGCCAGCAGCCCCTGGATCGTTGACACAGATACGCAGTATTTT | CASSPWIVDTDTQYF
- | - | TRBJ1-2 | TRBV7-2 | TGTGCCAGCAGCTTAGAAGCAGGGCAACCCTATGGCTACACCTTC | CASSLEAGQPYGYTF
few | - | TRBJ1-1 | TRBV14 | TGTGCCAGCAGCCTAATGGGGGCCTTGAACACTGAAGCTTTCTTT | CASSLMGALNTEAFF
- | TRBD2 | TRBJ2-1 | TRBV27 | TGTGCCAGCCGACTAGCGGGAGGCAATGAGCAGTTCTTC | CASRLAGGNEQFF
- | TRBD1 | TRBJ1-2 | TRBV5-4 | TGTGCCAGCAGCGTGACCGGGACAGGGGTCTACACCTTC | CASSVTGTGVYTF
- | TRBD2 | TRBJ2-5 | TRBV7-2 | TGTGCCAGCAGCTTAGAGGGCGGGAGGGATAAGACCCAGTACTTC | CASSLEGGRDKTQYF
- | - | TRBJ1-5 | TRBV2 | TGTGCCAGCAGTGGATCGGCAGGGATGGGTCAGCCCCAGCATTTT | CASSGSAGMGQPQHF